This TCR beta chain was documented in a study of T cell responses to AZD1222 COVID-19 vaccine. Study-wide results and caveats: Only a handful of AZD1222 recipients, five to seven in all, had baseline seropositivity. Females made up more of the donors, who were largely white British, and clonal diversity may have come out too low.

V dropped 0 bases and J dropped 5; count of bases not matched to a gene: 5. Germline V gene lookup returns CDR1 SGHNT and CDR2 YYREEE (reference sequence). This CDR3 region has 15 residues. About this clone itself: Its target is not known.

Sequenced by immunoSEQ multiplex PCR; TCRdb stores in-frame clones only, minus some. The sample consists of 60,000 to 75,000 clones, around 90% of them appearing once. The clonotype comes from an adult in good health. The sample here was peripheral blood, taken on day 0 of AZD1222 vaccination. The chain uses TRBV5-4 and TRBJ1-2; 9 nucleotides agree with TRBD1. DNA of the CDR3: TGTGCCAGCAGCTTGGGACAGGGGGTACGGTATGGCTACACCTTC. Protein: CASSLGQGVRYGYTF.